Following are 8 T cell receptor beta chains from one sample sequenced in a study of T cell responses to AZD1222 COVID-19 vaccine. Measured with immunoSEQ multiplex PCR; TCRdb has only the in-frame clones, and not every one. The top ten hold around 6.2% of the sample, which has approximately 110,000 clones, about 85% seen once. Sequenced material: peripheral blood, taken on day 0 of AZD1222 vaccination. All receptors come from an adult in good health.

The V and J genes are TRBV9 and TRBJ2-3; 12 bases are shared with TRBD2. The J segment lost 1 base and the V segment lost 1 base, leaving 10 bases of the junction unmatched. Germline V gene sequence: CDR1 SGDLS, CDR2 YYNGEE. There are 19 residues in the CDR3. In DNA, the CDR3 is TGTGCCAGCAGCGTAACCCCTAATCGACTAGCGGGGGGCACAGATACGCAGTATTTT. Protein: CASSVTPNRLAGGTDTQYF.

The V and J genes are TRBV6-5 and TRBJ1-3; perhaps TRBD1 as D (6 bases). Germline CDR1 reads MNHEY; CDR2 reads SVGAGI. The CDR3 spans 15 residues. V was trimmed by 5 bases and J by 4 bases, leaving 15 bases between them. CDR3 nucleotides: TGTGCCAGCAGTACCGACAGGTCCACAGGAAACACCATATATTTT. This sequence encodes CASSTDRSTGNTIYF.

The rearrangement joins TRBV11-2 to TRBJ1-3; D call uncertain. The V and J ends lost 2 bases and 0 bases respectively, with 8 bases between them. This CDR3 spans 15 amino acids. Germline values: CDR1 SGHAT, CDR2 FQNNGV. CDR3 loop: CASSLTQSSGNTIYF. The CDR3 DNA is TGTGCCAGCAGCTTAACGCAGTCCTCTGGAAACACCATATATTTT.

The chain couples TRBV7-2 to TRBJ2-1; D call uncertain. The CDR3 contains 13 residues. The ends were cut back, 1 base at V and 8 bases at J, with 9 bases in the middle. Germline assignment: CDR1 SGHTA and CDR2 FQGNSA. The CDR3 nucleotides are TGTGCCAGCAGCTTAGGGCCCGGGTATGAGCAGTTCTTC. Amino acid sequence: CASSLGPGYEQFF.

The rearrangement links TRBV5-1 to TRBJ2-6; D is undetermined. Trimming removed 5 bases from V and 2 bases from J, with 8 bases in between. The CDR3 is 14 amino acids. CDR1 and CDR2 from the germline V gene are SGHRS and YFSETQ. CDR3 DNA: TGCGCCAGCAGTCGAGAGACTGGGGCCAACGTCCTGACTTTC. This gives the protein CASSRETGANVLTF. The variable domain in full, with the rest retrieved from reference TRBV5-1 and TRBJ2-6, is KAGVTQTPRYLIKTRGQQVTLSCSPISGHRSVSWYQQTPGQGLQFLFEYFSETQRNKGNFPGRFSGRQFSNSRSEMNVSTLELGDSALYLCASSRETGANVLTFGAGSRLTVL.

CDR3 in amino acids: CASRGTSGGPGGEQYF. CDR3 DNA: TGCGCCAGCAGGGGCACTAGCGGGGGGCCTGGGGGCGAGCAGTACTTC. The V call is TRBV10-2, the J call TRBJ2-7; 12 nucleotides line up with TRBD2. The J segment lost 6 bases and the V segment lost 6 bases, leaving 12 bases of the junction unmatched. CDR1 and CDR2 (germline): WSHSY, SAAADI. The CDR3 totals 16 residues.

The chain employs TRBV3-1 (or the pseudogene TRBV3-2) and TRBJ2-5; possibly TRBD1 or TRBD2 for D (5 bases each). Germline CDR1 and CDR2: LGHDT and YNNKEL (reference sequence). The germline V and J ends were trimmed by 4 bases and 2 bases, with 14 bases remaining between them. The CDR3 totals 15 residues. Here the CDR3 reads CASSRWGPGQETQYF. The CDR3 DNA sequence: TGTGCCAGCAGCCGGTGGGGCCCGGGGCAAGAGACCCAGTACTTC.

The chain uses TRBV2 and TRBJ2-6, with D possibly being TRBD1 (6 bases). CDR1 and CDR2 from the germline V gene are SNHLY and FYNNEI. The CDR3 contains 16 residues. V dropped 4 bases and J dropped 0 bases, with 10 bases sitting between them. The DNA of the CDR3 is TGTGCCAGCAGTGTAGGACAGCTCTCTGGGGCCAACGTCCTGACTTTC. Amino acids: CASSVGQLSGANVLTF.